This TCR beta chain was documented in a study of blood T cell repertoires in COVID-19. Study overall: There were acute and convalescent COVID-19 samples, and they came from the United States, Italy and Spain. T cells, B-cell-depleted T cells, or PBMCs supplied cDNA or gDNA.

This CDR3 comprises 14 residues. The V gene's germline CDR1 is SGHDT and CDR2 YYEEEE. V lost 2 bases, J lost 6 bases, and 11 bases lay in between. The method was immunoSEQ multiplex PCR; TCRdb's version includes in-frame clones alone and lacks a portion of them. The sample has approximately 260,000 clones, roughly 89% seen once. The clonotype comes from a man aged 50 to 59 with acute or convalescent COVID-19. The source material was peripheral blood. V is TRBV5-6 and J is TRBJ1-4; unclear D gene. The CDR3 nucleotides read TGTGCCAGCAGCTTCGGGGTAACCCATGAAAAACTGTTTTTT. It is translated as CASSFGVTHEKLFF.